The 30 T cell receptor beta chains given below trace back to one sample, sequenced in a study of long-term antiretroviral therapy in people with HIV. The libraries were made with immunoSEQ v3.0 at survey level. TCRdb keeps only in-frame clones here, not all; method: immunoSEQ multiplex PCR. The table shows more than 20,000 clones, with about 82% occurring only once. The source material was unsorted PBMCs, sampled 1.3 years after starting antiretroviral therapy. These TCRs come from a man in his 60s with HIV.

This clone appeared a few times. The chain has TRBV19 and TRBJ2-3, with D possibly being TRBD1 (6 bases). This CDR3 has 14 residues. Trimming cost V 6 bases and J 1 base, with 11 bases left between them. The germline V gene has CDR1 LNHDA and CDR2 SQIVND (reference sequence). In DNA, the CDR3 is TGTGCCAGTAGGGGGACACTGGGCACAGATACGCAGTATTTT. It yields the protein CASRGTLGTDTQYF.

This clone showed up just once. The chain couples TRBV11-2 to TRBJ1-6; D is undetermined. Per germline, CDR1 SGHAT and CDR2 FQNNGV. Deletions cut 0 bases from V and 0 bases from J, with 18 bases between. CDR3 size: 20 residues. The CDR3 region is CASSLEYSSLLGSYNSPLHF. The CDR3 DNA follows: TGTGCCAGCAGCTTAGAATACAGTTCCCTCCTAGGCTCCTATAATTCACCCCTCCACTTT.

The chain couples TRBV7-9 to TRBJ2-2; 8 bases map to TRBD1. V dropped 5 bases and J dropped 4; count of bases not matched to a gene: 6. Germline V CDR1 and CDR2: SEHNR, FQNEAQ (reference sequence). CDR3 size: 15 residues. The CDR3 sequence is CASSRRTGPTGELFF. CDR3 nucleotides: TGTGCCAGCAGCCGAAGGACAGGGCCCACCGGGGAGCTGTTTTTT.

This chain connects TRBV6-1 to TRBJ1-3; no definite D call. Trimming took 7 bases from V and 4 from J, leaving 8 bases between them. The germline V gene encodes CDR1 MNHNS and CDR2 SASEGT. CDR3 length: 12 amino acids. CDR3 coding DNA: TGTGCCAGCAAGCCCGAGGGAAACACCATATATTTT. It specifies CASKPEGNTIYF.

The rearrangement joins TRBV5-4 to TRBJ2-1; D perhaps matches TRBD1 (6 bases). The V gene's germline CDR1 is SGHNT and CDR2 YYREEE (reference sequence). Trimming pared 3 bases from V and 7 bases from J, leaving 11 bases between. The CDR3 extends over 13 amino acids. The CDR3 bases are TGTGCCAGCAGCTGGACAGTTGCTAATGAGCAGTTCTTC. Protein: CASSWTVANEQFF.

This chain connects TRBV10-2 to TRBJ2-7; the D gene is possibly TRBD1 (6 bases). The CDR3 spans 17 residues. V was cut by 1 base and J by 5 bases, with 21 bases left in between. CDR1 and CDR2 (germline): WSHSY, SAAADI. The chain's CDR3 is CASSEFHGTPEGDEQYF. The CDR3 region has the DNA TGCGCCAGCAGTGAGTTTCACGGGACACCCGAGGGAGACGAGCAGTACTTC.

This chain connects TRBV2 to TRBJ2-5; 7 bases agree with TRBD2. The germline V gene has CDR1 SNHLY and CDR2 FYNNEI. The CDR3 sequence is 16 residues long. Losses at the gene ends were 2 bases for V and 0 bases for J; bases not matched to a gene: 6. The CDR3 loop is CASSERRERYQETQYF. The CDR3 nucleotides are TGTGCCAGCAGTGAACGGCGGGAGCGCTACCAAGAGACCCAGTACTTC.

CDR3 loop: CASSLGLPGSYEQYF. As DNA, the CDR3 is TGTGCCAGCAGCTTAGGTCTTCCCGGAAGCTACGAGCAGTACTTC. This chain connects TRBV11-2 to TRBJ2-7; unclear D gene. CDR1 and CDR2 from the germline V gene are SGHAT and FQNNGV. V lost 1 base, J lost 3 bases, and 13 bases lay in between. The CDR3 has 15 residues.

The chain uses TRBV6-5 and TRBJ2-2; D gene uncertain. Germline assignment: CDR1 MNHEY and CDR2 SVGAGI. The CDR3 consists of 14 residues. Trimming stripped 8 bases from V and 0 bases from J, with 10 bases between. The DNA of the CDR3 is TGTGCCAGCGTTACCGTCGCGAACACCGGGGAGCTGTTTTTT. Amino acids: CASVTVANTGELFF.

The CDR3 region is CASSLEALGATEAFF. In nucleotides, the CDR3 is TGTGCCAGCTCATTAGAAGCTTTAGGAGCCACTGAAGCTTTCTTT. This chain joins TRBV18 and TRBJ1-1, with D unclear. V gave up 5 bases and J gave up 4 bases, with 17 bases separating them. Germline values: CDR1 KGHSH, CDR2 LQKENI. The CDR3 contains 15 residues.

This chain links TRBV5-1 with TRBJ2-1; 7 bases are a match to TRBD2. With 1 base clipped from V and 2 bases from J, the junction kept 9 bases outside the gene matches. This CDR3 region has 17 residues. CDR1 is SGHRS and CDR2 is YFSETQ in the germline V gene. This CDR3 is CASSLIPLSGAYNEQFF. For the CDR3, the DNA is TGCGCCAGCAGCTTGATCCCGTTAAGCGGGGCCTACAATGAGCAGTTCTTC.

This clone was picked up a small number of times. The rearrangement uses TRBV4-3 and TRBJ1-6; 7 positions match TRBD1. J was trimmed by 7 bases and V by 1 base; bases with no gene match: 7. CDR3 size: 16 residues. CDR1 LGHNA and CDR2 YSLEER come from the germline V gene. CDR3 loop: CASSQVYRGSNSPLHF. CDR3 nucleotide sequence: TGCGCCAGCAGCCAAGTTTACAGGGGCTCAAATTCACCCCTCCACTTT.

The V call is TRBV5-1, the J call TRBJ2-5, with 9 bases that match TRBD2. CDR3 length: 14 amino acids. Germline lookup yields CDR1 SGHRS and CDR2 YFSETQ. The junction had 6 bases not matched to a gene; V was cut back by 4 bases and J by 5 bases. Here the CDR3 reads CASSPGLAGETQYF. The CDR3 region has the DNA TGCGCCAGCAGCCCGGGACTAGCTGGCGAGACCCAGTACTTC.

The chain uses TRBV5-1 and TRBJ2-2; 15 positions match TRBD2. This CDR3 spans 16 amino acids. V was clipped by 3 bases and J by 10 bases; unmatched bases: 7. CDR1 and CDR2 from the germline V gene are SGHRS and YFSETQ. This CDR3 is CASSYGLAGGLEELFF. The CDR3 DNA reads as TGCGCCAGCAGCTATGGACTAGCGGGGGGGCTCGAGGAGCTGTTTTTT.

This chain connects TRBV9 to TRBJ2-7, with D unclear. The CDR3 contains 14 residues. Germline CDR1 reads SGDLS; CDR2 reads YYNGEE. Trimming stripped 2 bases from V and 0 bases from J, with 9 bases between. The CDR3 DNA is TGTGCCAGCAGCGTCTCGCAGTCCTCCTACGAGCAGTACTTC. This encodes CASSVSQSSYEQYF. The full variable domain, completed using reference TRBV9 and TRBJ2-7, is DSGVTQTPKHLITATGQRVTLRCSPRSGDLSVYWYQQSLDQGLQFLIQYYNGEERAKGNILERFSAQQFPDLHSELNLSSLELGDSALYFCASSVSQSSYEQYFGPGTRLTVT.

The chain combines TRBV5-1 with TRBJ2-2; 7 bases are shared with TRBD2. V shed 1 base, J shed 1 base, and the junction held 4 bases outside the gene matches. The CDR3 extends over 16 amino acids. The germline V gene has CDR1 SGHRS and CDR2 YFSETQ. The DNA of the CDR3 is TGCGCCAGCAGCTTGTTCACGGGAGGGAACACCGGGGAGCTGTTTTTT. It yields the protein CASSLFTGGNTGELFF.

The J gene is TRBJ1-2, the V gene TRBV13; D gene uncertain. Trimming shortened V by 1 base and J by 4 bases, and 16 bases separated the two germline ends. This CDR3 is 16 amino acids long. From germline, CDR1 is PRHDT and CDR2 FYEKMQ (reference sequence). CDR3 amino acids: CASSLVASGNFYGYTF. As DNA, the CDR3 is TGTGCCAGCAGCTTAGTTGCCAGCGGGAATTTCTATGGCTACACCTTC.

This rearrangement joins TRBV14 to TRBJ1-2; D is ambiguous. The CDR3 is 14 amino acids. The germline V gene has CDR1 SGHDN and CDR2 FVKESK. Trimming took off 1 base at V and 7 bases at J, with 13 bases between the two ends. The CDR3 loop is CASSQVRGLGGYTF. The DNA for the CDR3 is TGTGCCAGCAGCCAAGTTCGGGGATTAGGTGGCTACACCTTC.

This rearrangement joins TRBV6-5 to TRBJ1-1; possibly TRBD1 for D (5 bases). The CDR3 spans 14 residues. The germline V gene has CDR1 MNHEY and CDR2 SVGAGI. V was trimmed by 7 bases and J by 5 bases, leaving 17 bases between them. CDR3 residues: CASTQAAGGTEAFF. The CDR3 DNA is TGTGCCAGCACCCAGGCGGCGGGGGGGACTGAAGCTTTCTTT.

This clone was picked up a small number of times. This chain links TRBV30 with TRBJ1-2, with no clear D. CDR3 length equals 14 residues. Germline V gives CDR1 GTSNPN, CDR2 SVGIG (reference sequence). V was shortened by 5 bases and J by 4 bases, with 17 bases between the two germline ends. CDR3 in DNA: TGTGCCTGGGCTCCCTCCGACCCCCTCTATGGCTACACCTTC. Translation gives CAWAPSDPLYGYTF. The full variable domain, completed using reference TRBV30 and TRBJ1-2, is SQTIHQWPATLVQPVGSPLSLECTVEGTSNPNLYWYRQAAGRGLQLLFYSVGIGQISSEVPQNLSASRPQDRQFILSSKKLLLSDSGFYLCAWAPSDPLYGYTFGSGTRLTVV.

This rearrangement joins TRBV5-6 to TRBJ2-7; D possibly corresponds to TRBD2 (6 bases). CDR1 SGHDT and CDR2 YYEEEE come from the germline V gene. The CDR3 spans 14 residues. V dropped 4 bases and J dropped 2 bases, with 13 bases sitting between them. The CDR3 DNA is TGTGCCAGCAGCCACAGACTAGTTCCCTACGAGCAGTACTTC. It yields the protein CASSHRLVPYEQYF.

The V and J genes are TRBV7-8 and TRBJ1-2; TRBD1 matches at 8 bases. The CDR3 covers 13 residues. In germline, CDR1 is SGHVS, CDR2 FQNEAQ. V lost 4 bases and J lost 7; bases outside the gene matches: 5. Here the CDR3 reads CASSSGGSGGYTF. In nucleotides, the CDR3 is TGTGCCAGCAGCTCAGGGGGCTCGGGTGGCTACACCTTC.

The chain carries TRBV29-1 and TRBJ1-3; D remains ambiguous. Germline V gene data show CDR1 as SQVTM and CDR2 as ANQGSEA. Trimming shortened V by 3 bases and J by 1 base, and 10 bases separated the two germline ends. This CDR3 spans 14 amino acids. The DNA of the CDR3 is TGCAGCGTTGACCTCCGGGGTTCTGGAAACACCATATATTTT. Translated, it gives CSVDLRGSGNTIYF.

The CDR3 DNA is TGCGCCAGCAGTGCCGGGACAGCCTACGAGCAGTACTTC. Amino acid sequence: CASSAGTAYEQYF. The V call is TRBV10-1, the J call TRBJ2-7; 7 bases align to TRBD1. The CDR3 extends over 13 amino acids. The trim removed 4 bases at V and 2 bases at J, leaving 2 bases unmatched. Germline V gene data show CDR1 as WNHNN and CDR2 as SYGVQD (reference sequence).

The V call is TRBV7-2, the J call TRBJ2-7, with TRBD1 as a possible D gene (5 bases). This CDR3 is 11 amino acids long. V lost 2 bases and J lost 6, with 5 bases in between. Germline assignment: CDR1 SGHTA and CDR2 FQGNSA. CDR3 loop: CASSLRGEQYF. The CDR3, as DNA: TGTGCCAGCAGCTTAAGGGGCGAGCAGTACTTC.

The J gene is TRBJ1-2, the V gene TRBV14; D is unresolved. CDR3 size: 15 residues. The V gene lost 2 bases and the J gene lost 7 bases, with 17 bases spanning the gap. Germline V gene lookup returns CDR1 SGHDN and CDR2 FVKESK. In nucleotides, the CDR3 is TGTGCCAGCAGCCAACAAAGTGCCTCTGCATCTGGCTACACCTTC. The encoded protein is CASSQQSASASGYTF. Full variable domain (outside the CDR3, taken from reference TRBV14 and TRBJ1-2): EAGVTQFPSHSVIEKGQTVTLRCDPISGHDNLYWYRRVMGKEIKFLLHFVKESKQDESGMPNNRFLAERTGGTYSTLKVQPAELEDSGVYFCASSQQSASASGYTFGSGTRLTVV.

This clone was seen a few times. The chain links TRBV7-3 to TRBJ1-1; D perhaps matches TRBD1 (6 bases). Germline V gives CDR1 SGHTA, CDR2 FQGTGA. Trimming took off 5 bases at V and 1 base at J, with 8 bases between the two ends. The CDR3 length is 13 residues. The CDR3 here is CASSEQGNTEAFF. As DNA, the CDR3 is TGTGCCAGCAGCGAACAGGGGAACACTGAAGCTTTCTTT.

The gene calls are TRBV28 and TRBJ1-6, with 7 bases fitting TRBD1. With V trimmed by 6 bases and J by 7 bases, 9 bases remained unmatched. The CDR3 is made up of 15 amino acids. Germline CDR1 and CDR2: MDHEN and SYDVKM. The CDR3 DNA reads as TGTGCCAGCAGGGTAAGGGACAGCGTGAATTCACCCCTCCACTTT. Protein: CASRVRDSVNSPLHF. The full variable domain, with the rest looked up from reference TRBV28 and TRBJ1-6, is DVKVTQSSRYLVKRTGEKVFLECVQDMDHENMFWYRQDPGLGLRLIYFSYDVKMKEKGDIPEGYSVSREKKERFSLILESASTNQTSMYLCASRVRDSVNSPLHFGNGTRLTVT.

The genes are TRBV2 and TRBJ2-3; 7 bases line up with TRBD1. Germline CDR1 and CDR2: SNHLY and FYNNEI. The CDR3 is 14 residues long. Losses at the gene ends were 4 bases for V and 2 bases for J; bases not matched to a gene: 3. The CDR3 DNA sequence: TGTGCCAGCAGTGTTACAGGGGTCACAGATACGCAGTATTTT. This gives the protein CASSVTGVTDTQYF.

The J gene is TRBJ2-7, the V gene TRBV5-6; TRBD2 matches 9 bases. CDR3 length: 15 residues. V lost 6 bases to trimming and J lost 4 bases; unmatched junction nucleotides: 11. The germline V gene encodes CDR1 SGHDT and CDR2 YYEEEE. The CDR3 DNA reads as TGTGCCAGCATCCTTAGCGGGAGTACTGTATACGAGCAGTACTTC. This gives the protein CASILSGSTVYEQYF.